The 10 T cell receptor beta chains listed next were all sequenced from one sample in a study of cytomegalovirus exposure and HLA in healthy donors. Primers included in the PCR were 60 Vbeta and 13 Jbeta primers. Produced via immunoSEQ multiplex PCR; TCRdb's table is partial and in-frame only. The sample contains 150,000 to 200,000 clones, more than 65% of which appear only once. The sample taken for sequencing was PBMCs. Source of these receptors: a woman under 40 in good health and CMV-seropositive.

V gene TRBV27 combines with J gene TRBJ2-6; 8 nucleotides match TRBD1. V gave up 3 bases and J gave up 0 bases; unmatched junction bases: 10. In germline, CDR1 is MNHEY, CDR2 SMNVEV (reference sequence). CDR3 length equals 19 residues. CDR3 region: CASSFLRGRAGSGANVLTF. DNA of the CDR3: TGTGCCAGCAGTTTTCTCAGGGGGCGTGCGGGCTCTGGGGCCAACGTCCTGACTTTC.

The chain links TRBV7-9 to TRBJ2-1; D is undetermined. The CDR3 is made up of 13 amino acids. The V and J ends lost 5 bases and 4 bases respectively, with 9 bases between them. The germline V gene encodes CDR1 SEHNR and CDR2 FQNEAQ (reference sequence). The CDR3 is CASSLTEYNEQFF. Here the CDR3 DNA reads TGTGCCAGCAGCCTTACAGAATACAATGAGCAGTTCTTC.

The chain links TRBV9 to TRBJ2-7; weak D call: TRBD1 (5 bases). CDR1 and CDR2 from the germline V gene are SGDLS and YYNGEE. V lost 0 bases and J lost 4, with 17 bases in between. CDR3 size: 16 residues. CDR3 in DNA: TGTGCCAGCAGCGTAGGCCCTGGGGCGCAATGGTACGAGCAGTACTTC. Translated: CASSVGPGAQWYEQYF.

This chain joins TRBV4-3 and TRBJ2-3; TRBD2 matches at 8 bases. The CDR3 spans 18 residues. Germline V gene data show CDR1 as LGHNA and CDR2 as YSLEER. V shed 0 bases and J 6 bases; nucleotides not matched to a gene: 14. CDR3 nucleotide sequence: TGCGCCAGCAGCCAAGAAGGCTCCCGGGGGGGCCGTGGGGATACGCAGTATTTT. It specifies CASSQEGSRGGRGDTQYF.

V and J are TRBV5-1 and TRBJ2-7; 7 bases are a match to TRBD2. This CDR3 contains 15 residues. V was clipped by 1 base and J by 2 bases; unmatched bases: 6. Germline V CDR1 and CDR2: SGHRS, YFSETQ. The CDR3 is CASSLQAGLTYEQYF. CDR3 sequence (DNA): TGCGCCAGCAGCTTGCAAGCGGGATTAACCTACGAGCAGTACTTC.

V is TRBV5-1 and J is TRBJ2-7; 14 bases agree with TRBD2. V shed 4 bases and J 2 bases; nucleotides not matched to a gene: 8. The CDR3 is 17 amino acids. Germline loops: CDR1 SGHRS, CDR2 YFSETQ. CDR3 loop: CASSPGLAGAQTYEQYF. Here the CDR3 DNA reads TGCGCCAGCAGCCCGGGACTAGCGGGGGCCCAGACCTACGAGCAGTACTTC. The full variable domain, in which reference TRBV5-1 and TRBJ2-7 provide the parts outside the CDR3, is KAGVTQTPRYLIKTRGQQVTLSCSPISGHRSVSWYQQTPGQGLQFLFEYFSETQRNKGNFPGRFSGRQFSNSRSEMNVSTLELGDSALYLCASSPGLAGAQTYEQYFGPGTRLTVT.

This clone showed up just once. The V and J genes are TRBV5-4 and TRBJ2-1; D is perhaps TRBD1 (5 bases). Germline V gene data show CDR1 as SGHNT and CDR2 as YYREEE (reference sequence). The CDR3 totals 14 residues. V lost 1 base to trimming and J lost 5 bases, with 10 bases between them. CDR3 sequence: CASSLLDRDNEQFF. CDR3 DNA sequence: TGTGCCAGCAGCTTGCTTGACAGAGACAATGAGCAGTTCTTC.

This clone has a single count. The V gene is TRBV10-1, the J gene TRBJ1-6; possible D gene TRBD1, 6 bases. Germline values: CDR1 WNHNN, CDR2 SYGVQD (reference sequence). This CDR3 spans 15 amino acids. V lost 8 bases to trimming and J lost 7 bases, with 18 bases between them. The CDR3 protein is CASSATGTPNSPLHF. For the CDR3, the DNA is TGCGCCAGCTCCGCCACCGGGACACCCAATTCACCCCTCCACTTT.

The chain couples TRBV5-4 to TRBJ2-7; 7 bases are shared with TRBD1. V shed 4 bases, J shed 6 bases, and the junction held 13 bases outside the gene matches. The CDR3 is 15 amino acids. Germline V lookup: CDR1 SGHNT, CDR2 YYREEE (reference sequence). The CDR3 DNA follows: TGTGCCAGCAGCCACCCAGCCGGGACAGCCTCCGAGCAGTACTTC. Its protein product is CASSHPAGTASEQYF.

V gene TRBV10-2 combines with J gene TRBJ2-5, with 8 bases matching TRBD2. The CDR3 has 15 amino acids. Germline CDR1 reads WSHSY; CDR2 reads SAAADI. V lost 6 bases to trimming and J lost 4 bases; unmatched junction nucleotides: 10. CDR3 bases: TGCGCCAGCAGGCGGGAGGCTGCCCCTTCAGAGACCCAGTACTTC. Translation: CASRREAAPSETQYF.